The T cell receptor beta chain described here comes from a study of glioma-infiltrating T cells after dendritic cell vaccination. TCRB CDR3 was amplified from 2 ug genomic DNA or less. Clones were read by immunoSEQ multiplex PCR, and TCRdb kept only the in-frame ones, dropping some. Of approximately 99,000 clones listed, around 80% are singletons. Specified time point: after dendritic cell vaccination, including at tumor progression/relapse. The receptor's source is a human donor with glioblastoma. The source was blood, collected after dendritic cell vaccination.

For the CDR3, the DNA is TGTGCCAGCAGCCATGGACAGGAAAATTACGAGCAGTACTTC. Residues: CASSHGQENYEQYF. The V gene is TRBV4-2, the J gene TRBJ2-7; 7 bases agree with TRBD1. V lost 3 bases and J lost 4; bases outside the gene matches: 6. Per germline, CDR1 LGHNA and CDR2 YNFKEQ. This CDR3 has 14 residues.